The next 2 T cell receptor beta chains were all read from a single sample in a study of spatial heterogeneity in lung cancer. A single record per CDR3 protein comes from TCRdb applying MiXCR to the 5' RACE reads. Of about 120,000 distinct CDR3 sequences listed, 12% are singletons. Stated time point: blood at routine non-recurrence follow-up after resection. No cell sorting; template was whole RNA from tumor, lung tissue or PBMC. Sequences were derived from PBMCs, sampled at follow-up. These receptors all stem from a male donor with early-stage non-small cell lung cancer.

The rearrangement uses TRBV10-3 and TRBJ2-3; the D is unclear. The CDR3 is 15 amino acids. V was cut by 4 bases and J by 0 bases, with 11 bases left in between. Looked up from germline, CDR1 is ENHRY and CDR2 is SYGVKD. The CDR3 reads CAISGVAVSTDTQYF. The CDR3 DNA reads as TGTGCCATCAGTGGGGTGGCAGTTAGCACAGATACGCAGTATTTT.

This clonotype was counted a few times. J is TRBJ2-1 and V is TRBV4-1; D tentatively fits TRBD1 or TRBD2 (5 bases each). CDR3 length: 16 amino acids. Trimming shortened V by 2 bases and J by 6 bases, and 17 bases separated the two germline ends. Germline V lookup: CDR1 MGHRA, CDR2 YSYEKL. CDR3 residues: CASSQSAWGYSNEQFF. The DNA of the CDR3 is TGCGCCAGCAGCCAATCCGCCTGGGGGTATAGCAATGAGCAGTTCTTC.